The 28 T cell receptor beta chains listed next were all sequenced from one sample in a study of blood T cell repertoires in COVID-19. The assay was immunoSEQ multiplex PCR, and TCRdb's table has in-frame clones only and misses some. The sample has approximately 35,000 clones, about 79% seen once. Sequencing used peripheral blood. The receptors stem from a human donor in a cohort sampled during active COVID-19.

This chain links TRBV29-1 with TRBJ2-1; TRBD1 aligns across 9 bases. The CDR3 runs to 14 residues. V shed 7 bases, J shed 7 bases, and the junction held 11 bases outside the gene matches. CDR1 and CDR2 (germline): SQVTM, ANQGSEA. The CDR3: CSGAQGADGNEQFF. Written as DNA, the CDR3 is TGCAGCGGCGCACAGGGGGCAGATGGGAATGAGCAGTTCTTC.

V and J are TRBV5-1 and TRBJ1-2, with TRBD1 identical over 7 bases. Losses at the gene ends were 3 bases for V and 8 bases for J; bases not matched to a gene: 7. Germline V gene lookup returns CDR1 SGHRS and CDR2 YFSETQ. This CDR3 contains 13 residues. In nucleotides, the CDR3 is TGCGCCAGCAGCTCGGGACAGAACATAGGCTACACCTTC. As protein: CASSSGQNIGYTF. The full variable domain, with the rest looked up from reference TRBV5-1 and TRBJ1-2, is KAGVTQTPRYLIKTRGQQVTLSCSPISGHRSVSWYQQTPGQGLQFLFEYFSETQRNKGNFPGRFSGRQFSNSRSEMNVSTLELGDSALYLCASSSGQNIGYTFGSGTRLTVV.

The rearrangement links TRBV6-2 or TRBV6-3 to TRBJ2-3, with 8 bases lining up with TRBD2. Germline trimming cut 6 bases from V and 2 bases from J; bases unmatched to any gene: 7. CDR1 is MNHEY and CDR2 is SVGEGT in the germline V gene. The CDR3 is 15 residues long. The CDR3 region is CASSEGAGDTDTQYF. DNA of the CDR3: TGTGCCAGCAGCGAAGGAGCGGGGGACACAGATACGCAGTATTTT.

The chain joins TRBV19 to TRBJ1-2; 9 nucleotides agree with TRBD1. CDR1 is LNHDA and CDR2 is SQIVND in the germline V gene (reference sequence). The CDR3 runs to 14 residues. J lost 2 bases, V lost 7 bases, and 5 bases had no gene match. CDR3 region: CASKVGQGNYGYTF. The CDR3 DNA sequence: TGTGCCAGTAAGGTTGGACAGGGGAACTATGGCTACACCTTC.

The genes are TRBV5-1 and TRBJ1-1; D possibly corresponds to TRBD1 (5 bases). CDR1 and CDR2 (germline): SGHRS, YFSETQ. The CDR3 contains 13 residues. V shed 4 bases and J shed 6 bases, with 13 bases lying between them. This CDR3 reads CASSLQGSAEAFF. CDR3 in DNA: TGCGCCAGCAGCCTCCAGGGAAGCGCTGAAGCTTTCTTT.

This clone occurred once. The chain combines TRBV10-1 with TRBJ2-3; TRBD1 aligns across 8 bases. V dropped 3 bases and J dropped 1; count of bases not matched to a gene: 6. The CDR3 has 16 residues. In germline, CDR1 is WNHNN, CDR2 SYGVQD (reference sequence). The CDR3 nucleotides are TGCGCCAGCAGTGATTTACAGGGGGGAGGCACAGATACGCAGTATTTT. As protein: CASSDLQGGGTDTQYF.

The J gene is TRBJ2-7, the V gene TRBV7-2; TRBD2 matches at 7 bases. V lost 0 bases, J lost 2 bases, and 7 bases stayed unmatched. Looked up from germline, CDR1 is SGHTA and CDR2 is FQGNSA. This CDR3 region has 16 residues. CDR3 in amino acids: CASSLAWLAVTYEQYF. CDR3 sequence (DNA): TGTGCCAGCAGCTTAGCGTGGCTAGCGGTTACCTACGAGCAGTACTTC.

The chain joins TRBV4-1 to TRBJ1-1, with 11 bases fitting TRBD1. The CDR3 contains 19 residues. From germline, CDR1 is MGHRA and CDR2 YSYEKL. V trimming: 0 bases; J trimming: 4 bases; junction bases outside the gene matches: 13. The CDR3: CASSQESRGQGVGGTEAFF. For the CDR3, the DNA is TGCGCCAGCAGCCAAGAGAGTCGGGGACAGGGGGTAGGGGGCACTGAAGCTTTCTTT.

The chain couples TRBV7-9 to TRBJ2-7; 9 nucleotides align to TRBD1. The V gene end was trimmed by 5 bases and the J gene end by 1 base; junction bases not matched to a gene: 6. This CDR3 contains 15 residues. Germline CDR1 SEHNR, CDR2 FQNEAQ (reference sequence). For the CDR3, the DNA is TGTGCCAGCAGCCCGGGACAGGGAGCTTCCTACGAGCAGTACTTC. Protein sequence: CASSPGQGASYEQYF. Supplemented by reference TRBV7-9 and TRBJ2-7, the full variable domain reads DTGVSQNPRHKITKRGQNVTFRCDPISEHNRLYWYRQTLGQGPEFLTYFQNEAQLEKSRLLSDRFSAERPKGSFSTLEIQRTEQGDSAMYLCASSPGQGASYEQYFGPGTRLTVT.

The chain couples TRBV5-6 to TRBJ1-2; no definite D call. In germline, CDR1 is SGHDT, CDR2 YYEEEE. The ends were cut back, 0 bases at V and 14 bases at J, with 14 bases in the middle. The CDR3 is made up of 12 amino acids. CDR3 nucleotides: TGTGCCAGCAGCTTGGTAACCGGGAGGCGTACCTTC. Amino acid sequence: CASSLVTGRRTF. The variable domain in full, completed from reference TRBV5-6 and TRBJ1-2, reads DAGVTQSPTHLIKTRGQQVTLRCSPKSGHDTVSWYQQALGQGPQFIFQYYEEEERQRGNFPDRFSGHQFPNYSSELNVNALLLGDSALYLCASSLVTGRRTFGSGTRLTVV.

This chain uses TRBV5-5 with TRBJ2-2; the match to TRBD2 covers 9 bases. CDR1 SGHKS and CDR2 YYEKEE come from the germline V gene (reference sequence). The CDR3 has 16 amino acids. V lost 4 bases to trimming and J lost 0 bases; unmatched junction nucleotides: 4. The CDR3 region is CASSVAGDTNTGELFF. The CDR3 bases are TGTGCCAGCAGCGTAGCGGGGGACACGAACACCGGGGAGCTGTTTTTT.

This chain uses TRBV4-3 with TRBJ1-1, with D unclear. This CDR3 region has 14 residues. V was pared by 3 bases and J by 1 base, with 9 bases between. In germline, CDR1 is LGHNA, CDR2 YSLEER. The CDR3 spells CASSQLGGNTEAFF. In DNA, the CDR3 is TGCGCCAGCAGCCAGCTGGGAGGGAACACTGAAGCTTTCTTT.

The V call is TRBV4-1, the J call TRBJ1-6; perhaps TRBD1 as D (5 bases). CDR1 is MGHRA and CDR2 is YSYEKL in the germline V gene. This CDR3 has 15 amino acids. V lost 1 base and J lost 10, with 14 bases in between. The CDR3 DNA reads TGCGCCAGCAGCCAAGGTACCAGGGTGGGGTCACCCCTCCACTTT. Amino acid sequence: CASSQGTRVGSPLHF.

The V gene is TRBV4-2, the J gene TRBJ2-7; D is unclear. The length of the CDR3 is 17 residues. CDR1 and CDR2 (germline): LGHNA, YNFKEQ. Deletions cut 1 base from V and 4 bases from J, with 20 bases between. The CDR3 loop reads CASSQGSESLKFYEQYF. The CDR3 DNA reads TGTGCCAGCAGCCAAGGATCGGAGTCACTTAAGTTTTACGAGCAGTACTTC.

This chain connects TRBV18 to TRBJ1-1; D gene uncertain. Germline V lookup: CDR1 KGHSH, CDR2 LQKENI. The V end was cut by 1 base, the J end by 0 bases, with 6 bases between. This CDR3 is built from 14 residues. CDR3 sequence reads: CASSPRGLNTEAFF. The CDR3 nucleotides are TGTGCCAGCTCACCACGAGGATTGAACACTGAAGCTTTCTTT.

The chain combines TRBV7-3 with TRBJ2-3; 10 nucleotides agree with TRBD2. CDR3 length: 16 amino acids. The V gene's germline CDR1 is SGHTA and CDR2 FQGTGA. V gave up 5 bases and J gave up 0 bases; unmatched junction bases: 5. The CDR3 nucleotides are TGTGCCAGCAGCCCGGGACTAGCGAGGAGCACAGATACGCAGTATTTT. Protein product: CASSPGLARSTDTQYF.

The chain combines TRBV27 with TRBJ2-3, with 7 positions matching TRBD2. The V and J ends lost 7 bases and 1 base, in that order; junction bases with no gene match: 8. Germline-derived CDR1 and CDR2 are MNHEY and SMNVEV (reference sequence). The CDR3 consists of 15 residues. DNA for the CDR3: TGTGCCAGCACCCAATTGGGGAGGGGCACAGATACGCAGTATTTT. Its protein product is CASTQLGRGTDTQYF.

The chain combines TRBV7-8 with TRBJ1-1, with 8 bases lining up with TRBD1. The CDR3 is 14 residues long. The ends lost 3 bases at V and 5 bases at J; junction bases unmatched: 5. Germline lookup yields CDR1 SGHVS and CDR2 FQNEAQ. The CDR3 DNA reads as TGTGCCAGCAGCTTCCAGGGGGCAGGGACTGAAGCTTTCTTT. Its translation: CASSFQGAGTEAFF.

Only a few counts were recorded for this clone. The rearrangement links TRBV7-2 to TRBJ2-1, with TRBD2 matching 8 bases. This CDR3 spans 15 amino acids. Trimming cost V 5 bases and J 9 bases; bases outside gene matches: 12. CDR1 is SGHTA, CDR2 FQGNSA, per germline. CDR3 DNA: TGTGCCAGCAGCAGCACGTTGGCGGGGGGATCTGAGCAGTTCTTC. Translated, it gives CASSSTLAGGSEQFF.

This rearrangement joins TRBV18 to TRBJ2-3, with 7 positions matching TRBD2. Trimming cost V 8 bases and J 5 bases; bases outside gene matches: 10. The CDR3 consists of 14 residues. CDR1 KGHSH and CDR2 LQKENI come from the germline V gene. CDR3 nucleotides: TGTGCCAGCGCCGGACTAGGAGGAGGAGATACGCAGTATTTT. Encoded protein: CASAGLGGGDTQYF.

This clone was seen a single time. The chain employs TRBV27 and TRBJ2-3; no firm D call. CDR1 MNHEY and CDR2 SMNVEV come from the germline V gene (reference sequence). The CDR3 runs 11 residues. Trimming took 9 bases from V and 6 from J, leaving 10 bases between them. As DNA, the CDR3 is TGTGCCAGTTCCTTCGGGGATACGCAGTATTTT. This codes for CASSFGDTQYF.

This clone was seen more than once but under ten times. This chain connects TRBV13 to TRBJ1-2, with 9 bases identical to TRBD1. This CDR3 has 17 residues. CDR1 PRHDT and CDR2 FYEKMQ come from the germline V gene (reference sequence). The V segment lost 0 bases and the J segment 8 bases; nucleotides outside the gene matches: 13. CDR3 in amino acids: CASSLGVGQGTSSGYTF. CDR3 nucleotide sequence: TGTGCCAGCAGCTTAGGAGTAGGACAGGGGACTTCGAGCGGCTACACCTTC.

The chain is built from TRBV19 and TRBJ1-1; 7 bases are a match to TRBD1. The J segment lost 4 bases and the V segment lost 6 bases, leaving 11 bases of the junction unmatched. This CDR3 region has 15 residues. Germline V gene sequence: CDR1 LNHDA, CDR2 SQIVND (reference sequence). The CDR3 is CASRDLQGRTTEAFF. CDR3 in DNA: TGTGCCAGTAGGGACTTACAGGGGAGGACCACTGAAGCTTTCTTT.

As DNA, the CDR3 is TGTGCCAGCAGCTCGCCGGGGGTTCCTGAAGCTTTCTTT. It codes for CASSSPGVPEAFF. The chain is built from TRBV7-2 and TRBJ1-1, with D perhaps TRBD1 (5 bases). Germline lookup yields CDR1 SGHTA and CDR2 FQGNSA. V dropped 4 bases and J dropped 6 bases, with 12 bases sitting between them. The CDR3 spans 13 residues.

The genes are TRBV28 and TRBJ2-7; 7 bases are shared with TRBD2. This CDR3 region has 16 residues. Germline V gives CDR1 MDHEN, CDR2 SYDVKM. J gave up 3 bases and V 5 bases, and 13 bases lay outside the gene matches. The CDR3 sequence: CASSRPTTGTNYEQYF. CDR3 coding DNA: TGTGCCAGCAGTCGCCCGACCACCGGGACTAACTACGAGCAGTACTTC.

This chain connects TRBV2 to TRBJ2-7, with 9 bases fitting TRBD1. V dropped 0 bases and J dropped 3; count of bases not matched to a gene: 6. The CDR3 runs 16 residues. CDR1 is SNHLY, CDR2 FYNNEI, per germline. The CDR3 DNA reads as TGTGCCAGCAGTGAAGCGCTGGGGACAGGGATCTACGAGCAGTACTTC. Residues: CASSEALGTGIYEQYF.

The chain has TRBV3-1 (or the pseudogene TRBV3-2) and TRBJ2-5, with D possibly TRBD1 on 5 matching bases. CDR3 length equals 13 residues. Per the germline V gene, CDR1 is LGHDT and CDR2 is YNNKEL (reference sequence). The V gene lost 7 bases and the J gene lost 10 bases, with 19 bases spanning the gap. The CDR3 reads CASTTTVGLDQYF. CDR3 coding DNA: TGTGCCAGCACCACGACGGTGGGGCTGGACCAGTACTTC.

The V and J genes are TRBV10-3 and TRBJ2-7; TRBD2 might be the D (6 bases). The germline CDR1 and CDR2 sequences are ENHRY and SYGVKD. This CDR3 is built from 12 residues. Deletions cut 4 bases from V and 3 bases from J, with 7 bases between. The CDR3 sequence is CAISVGGYEQYF. The CDR3 DNA reads as TGTGCCATCAGTGTGGGGGGCTACGAGCAGTACTTC.